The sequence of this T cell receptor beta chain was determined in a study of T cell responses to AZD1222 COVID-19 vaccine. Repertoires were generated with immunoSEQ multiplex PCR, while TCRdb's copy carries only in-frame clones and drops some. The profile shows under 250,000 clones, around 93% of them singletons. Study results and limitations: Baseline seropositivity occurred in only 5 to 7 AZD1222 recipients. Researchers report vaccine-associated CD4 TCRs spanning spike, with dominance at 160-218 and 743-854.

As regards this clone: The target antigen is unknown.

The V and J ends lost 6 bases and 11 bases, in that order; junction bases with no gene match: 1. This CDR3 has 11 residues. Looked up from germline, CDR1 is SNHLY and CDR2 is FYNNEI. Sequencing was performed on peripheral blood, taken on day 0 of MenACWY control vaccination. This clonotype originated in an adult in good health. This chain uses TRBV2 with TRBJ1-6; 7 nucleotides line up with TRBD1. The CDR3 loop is CASRDRTPLHF. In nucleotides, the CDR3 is TGTGCCAGCAGGGACAGGACACCCCTCCACTTT.